The 21 T cell receptor beta chains listed next were all sequenced from one sample in a study of metastatic and nonmetastatic thyroid tumors. TCRdb ran MiXCR on the PCR reads. The table lists 30,000 to 40,000 clones, about a fifth of them singletons, with 2.5% to 3.5% in the top ten. Not a single patient had been given any form of treatment at any point before undergoing thyroid surgery. The material sequenced was tumor tissue. The receptors derive from a male donor with papillary thyroid cancer or a benign thyroid nodule (not recorded which). Some clones in this sample may be carry-over from other donors' samples.

This clone was picked up many times. Different DNA sequences within this sample yield the same CDR3. The gene calls are TRBV27 and TRBJ2-2; no firm D call. Germline V gene sequence: CDR1 MNHEY, CDR2 SMNVEV (reference sequence). This CDR3 region has 16 residues. Trimming took off 5 bases at V and 0 bases at J, with 13 bases between the two ends. The CDR3 sequence is CASSPPQAANTGELFF. CDR3 nucleotides: TGTGCCAGCAGTCCGCCCCAGGCTGCGAACACCGGGGAGCTGTTTTTT.

The V call is TRBV18, the J call TRBJ1-2; 11 nucleotides agree with TRBD1. V lost 3 bases to trimming and J lost 1 base; unmatched junction nucleotides: 4. Per the germline V gene, CDR1 is KGHSH and CDR2 is LQKENI. This CDR3 comprises 16 residues. CDR3: CASSPLGQGDNYGYTF. The CDR3 nucleotides are TGTGCCAGCTCACCCCTGGGACAGGGGGATAACTATGGCTACACCTTC.

This chain joins TRBV11-2 and TRBJ1-2, with D possibly matching TRBD1 (5 bases). The CDR3 contains 17 residues. V gave up 1 base and J gave up 9 bases, with 24 bases separating them. Germline V lookup: CDR1 SGHAT, CDR2 FQNNGV. The CDR3 sequence: CASSLGSGDFHYSRYTF. Here the CDR3 DNA reads TGTGCCAGCAGCTTAGGATCCGGGGACTTCCACTATAGTCGCTACACCTTC.

At least ten counts were recorded for this clone. The V gene is TRBV5-5, the J gene TRBJ2-7, with no clear D. The CDR3 totals 14 residues. The V end lost 4 bases, the J end lost 2 bases, and 13 bases lay between the germline ends. Germline-derived CDR1 and CDR2 are SGHKS and YYEKEE (reference sequence). As DNA, the CDR3 is TGTGCCAGCAGCCCTTCGTTAGGGACCTACGAGCAGTACTTC. Its translation: CASSPSLGTYEQYF.

By sample share, this clone is medium-sized. The CDR3 region is CASSWDRFNSPLHF. The CDR3 DNA reads TGTGCCAGCAGTTGGGACAGGTTTAATTCACCCCTCCACTTT. This chain uses TRBV6-1 with TRBJ1-6, with 8 nucleotides matching TRBD1. The CDR3 is 14 amino acids. Trimming took 5 bases from V and 6 from J; bases not matched to a gene: 3. The germline CDR1 and CDR2 sequences are MNHNS and SASEGT.

This clone was seen many times. CDR3 sequence (DNA): TGTGCCAGCAGTTTTTTACCATTAGGGTTTAACATTCAGTACTTC. Protein: CASSFLPLGFNIQYF. The chain combines TRBV27 with TRBJ2-4; no reliable D call. Germline V gene sequence: CDR1 MNHEY, CDR2 SMNVEV (reference sequence). The germline V and J ends were trimmed by 3 bases and 7 bases, with 16 bases remaining between them. CDR3 length: 15 residues.

The chain uses TRBV7-8 and TRBJ2-3; 9 nucleotides agree with TRBD2. The CDR3 totals 16 residues. Unmatched junction bases numbered 10, after V lost 5 bases and J lost 4 bases. The germline V gene has CDR1 SGHVS and CDR2 FQNEAQ. CDR3 protein: CASSLQRLAVSDTQYF. CDR3 DNA sequence: TGTGCCAGCAGCCTTCAACGACTAGCGGTATCAGATACGCAGTATTTT.

This clone was seen ten or more times. The CDR3 DNA sequence: TGTGCCAGCAGCCGTCCTAGAACCGGGGAGCTGTTTTTT. This translates into CASSRPRTGELFF. The rearrangement links TRBV5-4 to TRBJ2-2; D gene unclear. The V gene's germline CDR1 is SGHNT and CDR2 YYREEE (reference sequence). The CDR3 totals 13 residues. V lost 4 bases to trimming and J lost 5 bases, with 9 bases between them.

In this sample, this clone turned up many times. The rearrangement links TRBV12-3 or TRBV12-4 to TRBJ2-4; 10 bases match TRBD2. The V gene end was trimmed by 2 bases and the J gene end by 1 base; junction bases not matched to a gene: 11. The CDR3 is 19 residues long. The DNA of the CDR3 is TGTGCCAGCAGTTTACAGCGGGAGGGCCGGAGTTGGGCCAAAAACATTCAGTACTTC. This gives the protein CASSLQREGRSWAKNIQYF.

Remarks on this clone: This may stem from a read error, because a much larger clone lies one nucleotide away. Other nucleotide sequences from this sample produce the same CDR3. V usage is TRBV6-1 and J usage is TRBJ1-1; D not resolved. CDR1 and CDR2 from the germline V gene are MNHNS and SASEGT. This CDR3 has 14 amino acids. The CDR3 DNA is TGTGCCAGCAAAAGGCCGGCCTCGAACACTGAAGCTTTCTTC. This translates into CASKRPASNTEAFF.

This clone came up a few times. A much larger clone differs by one base, so this may be a read error. The rearrangement uses TRBV19 and TRBJ2-5; the D gene is possibly TRBD2 (6 bases). Trimming stripped 7 bases from V and 3 bases from J, with 15 bases between. The CDR3 runs to 14 residues. Germline V gives CDR1 LNHDA, CDR2 SQIVND (reference sequence). The CDR3 sequence is CASIRWTTKETQYF. CDR3 nucleotides: TGTGCCAGTATTAGGTGGACTACCAAAGAGACCCAGTACTTC.

This clone appeared many times. The chain combines TRBV19 with TRBJ2-2, with D perhaps being TRBD1 or TRBD2 (5 bases each). V lost 5 bases to trimming and J lost 2 bases, with 9 bases between them. The CDR3 runs 14 residues. Per germline, CDR1 LNHDA and CDR2 SQIVND (reference sequence). The DNA of the CDR3 is TGTGCCAGTAGTTACAGGACTAACACCGGGGAGCTGTTTTTT. This gives the protein CASSYRTNTGELFF.

As concerns this clone: At one of its ends the junction is not consistent with the germline gene, which may arise from a read error. The rearrangement joins TRBV11-2 to TRBJ2-2; 7 positions match TRBD1. There are 15 residues in the CDR3. CDR1 and CDR2 (germline): SGHAT, FQNNGV. CDR3: CANSSRQGNTGELFF. In nucleotides, the CDR3 is TGTGCCAACAGCTCGCGACAGGGTAACACCGGGGAGCTGTTTTTT.

In this sample, this clone turned up many times. This chain connects TRBV4-2 to TRBJ2-1; a weak D match, TRBD2 (6 bases). V lost 3 bases, J lost 0 bases, and 15 bases lay in between. The CDR3 has 17 amino acids. Germline CDR1 and CDR2: LGHNA and YNFKEQ. The CDR3 sequence: CASSQGGLESSYNEQFF. For the CDR3, the DNA is TGTGCCAGCAGCCAGGGAGGACTGGAGAGCTCCTACAATGAGCAGTTCTTC.

This clone was recorded at least ten times. V and J are TRBV5-1 and TRBJ2-5; either TRBD1 or TRBD2 may fit D (5 bases each). The CDR3 length is 12 residues. The V gene's germline CDR1 is SGHRS and CDR2 YFSETQ. V gave up 0 bases and J gave up 7 bases, with 7 bases separating them. This chain's CDR3 is CASSLERGTQYF. The CDR3 DNA reads TGCGCCAGCAGCTTGGAGAGGGGGACCCAGTACTTC. Complete variable domain (other parts from reference TRBV5-1 and TRBJ2-5): KAGVTQTPRYLIKTRGQQVTLSCSPISGHRSVSWYQQTPGQGLQFLFEYFSETQRNKGNFPGRFSGRQFSNSRSEMNVSTLELGDSALYLCASSLERGTQYFGPGTRLLVL.

The chain is built from TRBV11-2 and TRBJ2-2, with D unresolved. Trimming took 2 bases from V and 7 from J, leaving 14 bases between them. The CDR3 totals 15 residues. From germline, CDR1 is SGHAT and CDR2 FQNNGV. The CDR3 loop reads CASSLYPWILGELFF. For the CDR3, the DNA is TGTGCCAGCAGCTTATATCCATGGATTCTCGGGGAGCTGTTTTTT.

This clone is medium-sized (0.01 to 0.1%) in the sample. V is TRBV20-1 and J is TRBJ2-1; no clear D. Trimming shortened V by 4 bases and J by 6 bases, and 7 bases separated the two germline ends. The CDR3 runs 11 residues. Germline V gene data show CDR1 as DFQATT and CDR2 as SNEGSKA (reference sequence). CDR3 DNA: TGCAGTGCTACAGCGTTCAATGAGCAGTTCTTC. Translation gives CSATAFNEQFF.

This clone was counted many times. J is TRBJ2-1 and V is TRBV4-1, with D uncertain. From germline, CDR1 is MGHRA and CDR2 YSYEKL. Trimming shortened V by 2 bases and J by 8 bases, and 7 bases separated the two germline ends. The CDR3 totals 12 residues. CDR3 sequence reads: CASSQSPDEQFF. The CDR3 DNA reads as TGCGCCAGCAGCCAATCCCCCGATGAGCAGTTCTTC.

V is TRBV30 and J is TRBJ2-7, with 9 positions matching TRBD1. The CDR3 length is 12 residues. Germline V gene sequence: CDR1 GTSNPN, CDR2 SVGIG (reference sequence). V lost 7 bases to trimming and J lost 3 bases; unmatched junction nucleotides: 4. CDR3 sequence: CAFRDRDYEQYF. The CDR3 DNA follows: TGTGCCTTCCGGGACAGGGACTACGAGCAGTACTTC.

This clone has a handful of counts. The CDR3 DNA reads TGTGCCAGCAGGGACAGCTATAATTCACCCCTCCACTTT. Translated: CASRDSYNSPLHF. J is TRBJ1-6 and V is TRBV6-1, with a tentative D call TRBD1 (6 bases). Germline V gives CDR1 MNHNS, CDR2 SASEGT. Trimming took 6 bases from V and 3 from J, leaving 6 bases between them. The CDR3 length is 13 residues.

The count of this clone is one. The chain recombines TRBV5-1 with TRBJ2-3, with 14 bases matching TRBD2. After removal of 3 bases from V and 2 bases from J, the junction contained 5 bases not matched to a gene. Germline V CDR1 and CDR2: SGHRS, YFSETQ. The CDR3 totals 17 residues. Here the CDR3 DNA reads TGCGCCAGCAGCTCAGGACTAGCGGGAGGCAACACAGATACGCAGTATTTT. Protein: CASSSGLAGGNTDTQYF. Combining the CDR3 with reference TRBV5-1 and TRBJ2-3 gives the whole variable domain KAGVTQTPRYLIKTRGQQVTLSCSPISGHRSVSWYQQTPGQGLQFLFEYFSETQRNKGNFPGRFSGRQFSNSRSEMNVSTLELGDSALYLCASSSGLAGGNTDTQYFGPGTRLTVL.